This T cell receptor beta chain came from a study of T cell responses to AZD1222 COVID-19 vaccine. As for the study in general: Analysis merged second doses at about 4 or about 12 weeks.

Trimming took 1 base from V and 0 from J, leaving 8 bases between them. Germline CDR1 SGHRS, CDR2 YFSETQ. CDR3 length: 15 residues. TCRdb keeps only in-frame clones here, not all; method: immunoSEQ multiplex PCR. The table shows 110,000 to 150,000 clones, with about 92% occurring only once. This material consisted of peripheral blood, taken on day 0 of AZD1222 vaccination. The chain has TRBV5-1 and TRBJ2-1; D not certain. This receptor was obtained from an adult in good health. The CDR3 DNA reads as TGCGCCAGCAGCTTGACTGGAGACTCCTACAATGAGCAGTTCTTC. Its translation is CASSLTGDSYNEQFF.